This note documents a single T cell receptor beta chain sequence. Per the study methods: Amplifying reference gene primers gave estimates of nucleated cell counts. Method: immunoSEQ multiplex PCR; TCRdb's copy keeps in-frame clones and lacks some. The V and J calls and the clone size are those of that table, but D and trimming were determined from the DNA. The repertoire holds about 200,000 clones, with roughly 84% as singletons. This record comes from a study of blood T cell repertoires in COVID-19. Whole-study context: There were acute and convalescent COVID-19 samples, and they came from the United States, Italy and Spain.

CDR1 is LGHDT and CDR2 is YNNKEL in the germline V gene (reference sequence). This CDR3 contains 14 residues. V was trimmed by 1 base and J by 5 bases, leaving 11 bases between them. This TCR came from a human donor in a cohort sampled during active COVID-19. The gene calls are TRBV3-1 (or the pseudogene TRBV3-2) and TRBJ1-1; D is perhaps TRBD1 (6 bases). The sequencing sample was made of peripheral blood. The CDR3 sequence: CASSQADRKTEAFF. The CDR3 nucleotides read TGTGCCAGCAGCCAAGCCGACAGGAAAACTGAAGCTTTCTTT.